This T cell receptor beta chain was captured in a study of monozygotic twins with inflammatory bowel disease. Of note for this clonotype: The antigen is undetermined.

Findings and limits, study-wide: Clonotype overlap with others was lower in IBD patients than in healthy twins, a difference that was greatest with disease activity.

Germline assignment: CDR1 SGHRS and CDR2 YFSETQ. This CDR3 comprises 16 residues. Starting material for each TCR library was about 3.5 ug of total RNA. Template switching appended UMIs that held a 6-nucleotide sample barcode. Nested PCRs (16 and 9 cycles, two total) were applied to TCRalpha and TCRbeta cDNA. TCRdb re-called the 5' RACE reads, yielding one record per CDR3 amino acid sequence without DNA. This sample's table reports around 190,000 distinct CDR3 sequences. Sequenced: blood. This sequence originates from a human donor with ulcerative colitis or Crohn's disease, or a healthy co-twin of an affected twin (not recorded which). The chain employs TRBV5-1 and TRBJ2-1; TCRdb selects TRBD2, and the lack of DNA leaves this call unchecked. CDR3 residues: CASSLAGTSATNEQFF.